Sequencing of this T cell receptor beta chain was carried out in a study of shared clonotypes between healthy human individuals. The overall study: Aged between 18 and 49, the donors were a couple of women and three men.

At the deep level, the assay was run. The table came from immunoSEQ multiplex PCR; TCRdb's copy has only in-frame clones and leaves some out. The sample lists 2 million to 2.5 million clones; around 96% were seen once. The CDR3 length is 15 residues. V was trimmed by 4 bases and J by 6 bases, leaving 13 bases between them. Germline V gene lookup returns CDR1 PRHDT and CDR2 FYEKMQ (reference sequence). This clone was seen more than once but under ten times. Its antigen is still unknown. Broader study findings: Clonotypes that were shared across a handful of donors made up 4% to 6% of naive CD4 clonotypes. Blood was the only sampled material, and tissue repertoires likely differ.

Only CD45RO-negative cells positively selected for CCR7 counted as naive CD8 cells, so terminally differentiated effector memory CD45RA+ cells were excluded. Source material: naive CD8+ T cells sorted from blood. This chain connects TRBV13 to TRBJ1-6; possible D gene TRBD1, 6 bases. This sequence was found in a man between 18 and 35 years old in good health. CDR3 amino acids: CASSSLGHLNSPLHF. Here the CDR3 DNA reads TGTGCCAGCAGCTCCCTGGGACACCTTAATTCACCCCTCCACTTT.